The next 23 T cell receptor beta chains were all read from a single sample in a study of blood T cell repertoires in COVID-19 (dated by TCRdb to between 2020 and 2021). The library came from the immunoSEQ multiplex PCR assay. TCRdb mirrors the immuneACCESS table, restricted to in-frame sequences. Some clones are absent from its copies; in checked studies, under half trace to an unresolved V gene, and the reason for the others is unknown. This sample gives around 95,000 clones in total; 90% of them show up just once. In total, the top ten clones hold just over 5% of the sample. Sequencing used peripheral blood. The receptors come from a man aged 50 to 60 with acute or convalescent COVID-19.

The chain has TRBV5-1 and TRBJ1-1; D unclear. CDR3 length: 13 residues. The V end was cut by 4 bases, the J end by 1 base, with 8 bases between. Germline CDR1 is SGHRS and CDR2 is YFSETQ. The CDR3 DNA reads as TGCGCCAGCAGCGTTCAACAGAACACTGAAGCTTTCTTT. Translation gives CASSVQQNTEAFF.

The chain is built from TRBV2 and TRBJ2-5; 9 positions match TRBD2. V lost 10 bases to trimming and J lost 3 bases; unmatched junction nucleotides: 12. Per the germline V gene, CDR1 is SNHLY and CDR2 is FYNNEI. This CDR3 has 15 residues. Here the CDR3 DNA reads TGTGCCACCCTACAAATAGCGGGAGTGGAAGAGACCCAGTACTTC. It encodes CATLQIAGVEETQYF.

Comment on this clone: This same CDR3 is encoded by further DNA sequences in the sample. The CDR3 is CASSVGSSYNSPLHF. The CDR3 DNA sequence: TGTGCCAGCAGCGTAGGCAGCTCCTATAATTCACCCCTCCACTTT. The V gene is TRBV9, the J gene TRBJ1-6; D remains unclear. With 0 bases removed from V and 0 bases from J, the gap between germline ends came to 4 bases. The CDR3 extends over 15 amino acids. Germline V gene sequence: CDR1 SGDLS, CDR2 YYNGEE.

The chain employs TRBV7-9 and TRBJ1-1; D is uncertain. The CDR3 is 15 amino acids. Germline V gene sequence: CDR1 SEHNR, CDR2 FQNEAQ (reference sequence). Trimming took 5 bases from V and 3 from J, leaving 16 bases between them. The CDR3 DNA reads TGTGCCAGCAGCCGCGGAATGACGTTGGACACTGAAGCTTTCTTT. This encodes CASSRGMTLDTEAFF.

The J gene is TRBJ2-7, the V gene TRBV3-1 (or the pseudogene TRBV3-2); 13 bases match TRBD2. J was trimmed by 5 bases and V by 4 bases; bases with no gene match: 5. In germline, CDR1 is LGHDT, CDR2 YNNKEL (reference sequence). This CDR3 is 15 amino acids long. CDR3 DNA sequence: TGTGCCAGCAGCCCCTGGACTAGCGGGAGAGACGAGCAGTACTTC. Translated: CASSPWTSGRDEQYF.

The chain recombines TRBV5-1 with TRBJ1-1, with D perhaps matching TRBD1 (5 bases). Trimming took off 4 bases at V and 3 bases at J, with 13 bases between the two ends. Germline assignment: CDR1 SGHRS and CDR2 YFSETQ. The CDR3 length is 14 residues. The CDR3 loop reads CASSGQGGDTEAFF. As DNA, the CDR3 is TGCGCCAGCAGCGGGCAGGGTGGCGACACTGAAGCTTTCTTT. Using reference TRBV5-1 and TRBJ1-1 for the parts outside the CDR3, the full variable domain is KAGVTQTPRYLIKTRGQQVTLSCSPISGHRSVSWYQQTPGQGLQFLFEYFSETQRNKGNFPGRFSGRQFSNSRSEMNVSTLELGDSALYLCASSGQGGDTEAFFGQGTRLTVV.

The gene calls are TRBV12-5 and TRBJ2-5, with 11 bases that match TRBD1. The CDR3 runs to 14 residues. V lost 7 bases to trimming and J lost 4 bases; unmatched junction nucleotides: 5. The V gene's germline CDR1 is LGHNT and CDR2 FRNRAP. The CDR3 here is CASVPGQGGETQYF. The CDR3 coding sequence is TGTGCTAGTGTCCCGGGACAGGGGGGAGAGACCCAGTACTTC.

The chain uses TRBV7-2 and TRBJ2-3; D may be TRBD2 (6 bases). V lost 2 bases, J lost 5 bases, and 11 bases lay in between. The germline V gene encodes CDR1 SGHTA and CDR2 FQGNSA. The CDR3 runs to 14 residues. This CDR3 reads CASSLISSGDTQYF. Here the CDR3 DNA reads TGTGCCAGCAGCTTAATAAGTAGCGGAGATACGCAGTATTTT.

This chain connects TRBV7-8 to TRBJ2-7; perhaps TRBD1 as D (6 bases). The CDR3 is made up of 15 amino acids. Germline lookup yields CDR1 SGHVS and CDR2 FQNEAQ. V was clipped by 3 bases and J by 3 bases, with 15 bases between them. The CDR3 DNA follows: TGTGCCAGCAGCTTGCCGGAAGACAGGAACTACGAGCAGTACTTC. It is translated as CASSLPEDRNYEQYF.

The chain is built from TRBV21-1 and TRBJ2-3; TRBD2, the table's D call, was not compared with the DNA. TRBV21-1 is marked as a pseudogene. The CDR3 has 16 amino acids. This CDR3 reads CASSKDRESQQDTQYF. As DNA, the CDR3 is TGTGCCAGCAGCAAAGACCGGGAGTCCCAGCAAGATACGCAGTATTTT.

This chain uses TRBV19 with TRBJ2-3; tentatively, D is TRBD1 (5 bases). This CDR3 spans 15 amino acids. Germline CDR1 is LNHDA and CDR2 is SQIVND (reference sequence). With 3 bases removed from V and 2 bases from J, the gap between germline ends came to 12 bases. The CDR3 here is CASSIFQGSTDTQYF. CDR3 bases: TGTGCCAGTAGTATTTTCCAGGGATCCACAGATACGCAGTATTTT.

The table lists this clone with a count of one. The chain has TRBV6-5 and TRBJ2-7; TRBD1 matches at 7 bases. CDR1 and CDR2 (germline): MNHEY, SVGAGI. This CDR3 contains 14 residues. Germline trimming cut 9 bases from V and 4 bases from J; bases unmatched to any gene: 12. CDR3 residues: CASRTGPRGYEQYF. The CDR3 DNA follows: TGTGCCAGTAGGACAGGCCCCCGGGGATACGAGCAGTACTTC.

The gene calls are TRBV19 and TRBJ2-3, with 9 positions matching TRBD2. Per the germline V gene, CDR1 is LNHDA and CDR2 is SQIVND (reference sequence). CDR3 length: 15 amino acids. The junction had 4 bases not matched to a gene; V was cut back by 1 base and J by 5 bases. CDR3 residues: CASSIGSSGRDTQYF. CDR3 DNA: TGTGCCAGTAGTATAGGTAGTAGCGGGAGAGATACGCAGTATTTT.

The J gene is TRBJ2-7, the V gene TRBV7-9, with 7 bases aligning to TRBD1. The CDR3 contains 14 residues. Germline trimming cut 6 bases from V and 2 bases from J; bases unmatched to any gene: 7. CDR1 is SEHNR, CDR2 FQNEAQ, per germline (reference sequence). The DNA of the CDR3 is TGTGCCAGCAGGCCGACAGGGATAGCCTACGAGCAGTACTTC. Its protein product is CASRPTGIAYEQYF.

The chain couples TRBV11-2 to TRBJ2-7, with 8 bases lining up with TRBD2. The length of the CDR3 is 16 residues. The V and J ends lost 5 bases and 4 bases, in that order; junction bases with no gene match: 13. The V gene's germline CDR1 is SGHAT and CDR2 FQNNGV. The CDR3 spells CASSLARGGTPYEQYF. The CDR3 DNA reads as TGTGCCAGCAGCCTCGCACGGGGGGGGACTCCTTACGAGCAGTACTTC.

CDR3 DNA: TGTGCCAGCAGCCTAAACCCAGGAAACTATGGCTACACCTTC. As protein: CASSLNPGNYGYTF. The rearrangement links TRBV7-6 to TRBJ1-2; D not resolved. Germline-derived CDR1 and CDR2 are SGHVS and FNYEAQ. The CDR3 is 14 residues long. V lost 5 bases and J 2 bases, leaving 12 bases between the germline ends.

The chain carries TRBV6-5 and TRBJ2-7, with 7 positions matching TRBD2. Germline-derived CDR1 and CDR2 are MNHEY and SVGAGI. The V gene end was trimmed by 0 bases and the J gene end by 6 bases; junction bases not matched to a gene: 8. The CDR3 runs 15 residues. The CDR3 sequence is CASSYSEGRDSEQYF. In DNA, the CDR3 is TGTGCCAGCAGTTACTCCGAGGGGAGGGACTCCGAGCAGTACTTC.

This chain connects TRBV10-3 to TRBJ1-3; TRBD1 matches 7 bases. The junction had 7 bases not matched to a gene; V was cut back by 6 bases and J by 8 bases. The CDR3 runs to 13 residues. Germline CDR1 ENHRY, CDR2 SYGVKD. CDR3 protein: CAIRVTGSDTIYF. CDR3 DNA sequence: TGTGCCATCAGGGTGACAGGGTCGGACACCATATATTTT.

The chain couples TRBV9 to TRBJ2-2, with a weak D call TRBD1 (6 bases). The CDR3 is 13 residues long. Trimming took 4 bases from V and 7 from J, leaving 11 bases between them. The V gene's germline CDR1 is SGDLS and CDR2 YYNGEE. In nucleotides, the CDR3 is TGTGCCAGCAGCACGGGACACCTCGGGGAGCTGTTTTTT. Translated: CASSTGHLGELFF.

In this sample, this clone turned up once. This sequence joins TRBV7-2 and TRBJ2-1, with TRBD2 matching over 15 bases. Losses at the gene ends were 5 bases for V and 9 bases for J; bases not matched to a gene: 11. The CDR3 is made up of 17 amino acids. The germline CDR1 and CDR2 sequences are SGHTA and FQGNSA. CDR3 sequence reads: CASSPRSGLAGGVEQFF. In DNA form, the CDR3 reads TGTGCCAGCAGCCCCAGGAGTGGACTAGCGGGAGGGGTTGAGCAGTTCTTC. The entire variable domain, with the rest obtained from reference TRBV7-2 and TRBJ2-1, is as follows: GAGVSQSPSNKVTEKGKDVELRCDPISGHTALYWYRQSLGQGLEFLIYFQGNSAPDKSGLPSDRFSAERTGGSVSTLTIQRTQQEDSAVYLCASSPRSGLAGGVEQFFGPGTRLTVL.

The V gene is TRBV6-6, the J gene TRBJ1-2; 10 positions match TRBD1. J gave up 2 bases and V 6 bases, and 0 bases lay outside the gene matches. Looked up from germline, CDR1 is MNHNY and CDR2 is SVGAGI (reference sequence). The CDR3 consists of 13 residues. CDR3 sequence (DNA): TGTGCCAGCAGGGGACAGGGGAACTATGGCTACACCTTC. Translating it yields CASRGQGNYGYTF.

V gene TRBV7-9 combines with J gene TRBJ1-4; the D is unclear. Trimming removed 1 base at V and 0 bases at J, with 6 bases between. In germline, CDR1 is SEHNR, CDR2 FQNEAQ (reference sequence). The CDR3 runs to 15 residues. The DNA of the CDR3 is TGTGCCAGCAGCTTAGGGAGCTCAACTAATGAAAAACTGTTTTTT. Its protein is CASSLGSSTNEKLFF.

V is TRBV7-9 and J is TRBJ1-4, with D uncertain. Germline V gives CDR1 SEHNR, CDR2 FQNEAQ (reference sequence). There are 15 residues in the CDR3. V was cut by 5 bases and J by 5 bases, with 15 bases left in between. DNA for the CDR3: TGTGCCAGCAGCGTCCGGACTGAGAGGAATGAAAAACTGTTTTTT. Translation: CASSVRTERNEKLFF.